This T cell receptor beta chain was sequenced in a study of tumor and adjacent non-tumor tissue in lung cancer. Looking at the study overall: Histology: eleven to twelve adenocarcinoma, a couple of squamous cell carcinoma, 1 small cell lung cancer. Aged roughly 31 to 76 years, patients included roughly 10 men and roughly five women with stage I to III disease.

A modified ARM-PCR protocol with three rounds of nested PCR amplified TCRbeta. One entry per CDR3 protein results from TCRdb running MiXCR on the multiplex PCR reads. The data hold 35,000 to 55,000 distinct CDR3 sequences, with 60% observed a single time. The template was RNA from unsorted bulk tissue. The normal lung tissue was taken more than 3 cm from the tumor edge. This clonotype was observed at least ten times. What was sequenced was distant non-tumor lung tissue. This receptor was identified in a man aged 45-65 years with non-small cell lung cancer.

The chain's CDR3 is CASSALLAGGRETQYF. CDR3 nucleotide sequence: TGTGCCAGCAGTGCCCTTCTAGCGGGGGGACGAGAGACCCAGTACTTC. The chain couples TRBV6-1 to TRBJ2-5; 11 nucleotides match TRBD2. V lost 4 bases, J lost 4 bases, and 8 bases stayed unmatched. The CDR3 has 16 amino acids. CDR1 and CDR2 from the germline V gene are MNHNS and SASEGT.